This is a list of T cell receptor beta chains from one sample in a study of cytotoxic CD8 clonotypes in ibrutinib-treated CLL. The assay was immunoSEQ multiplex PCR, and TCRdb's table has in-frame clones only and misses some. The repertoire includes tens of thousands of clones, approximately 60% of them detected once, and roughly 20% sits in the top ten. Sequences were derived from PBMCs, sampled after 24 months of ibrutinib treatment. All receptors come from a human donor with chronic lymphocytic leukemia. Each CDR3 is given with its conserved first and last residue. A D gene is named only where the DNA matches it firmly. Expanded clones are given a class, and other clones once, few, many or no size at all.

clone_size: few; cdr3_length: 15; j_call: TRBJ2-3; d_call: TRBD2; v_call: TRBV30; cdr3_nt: TGTGCCTGCCTACCGGGACTAGCGGGAGTAGGTACGCAGTATTTT; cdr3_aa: CACLPGLAGVGTQYF
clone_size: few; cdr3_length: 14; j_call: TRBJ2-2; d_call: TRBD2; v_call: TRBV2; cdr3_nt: TGTGCCACGAAAGGGAGGGGAGGTACCGGGGAGCTGTTTTTT; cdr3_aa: CATKGRGGTGELFF
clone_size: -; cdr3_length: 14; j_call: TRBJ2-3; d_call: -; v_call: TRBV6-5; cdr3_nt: TGTGCCAGCAGGAGAAACTCTAACGCGGATACGCAGTATTTT; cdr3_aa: CASRRNSNADTQYF
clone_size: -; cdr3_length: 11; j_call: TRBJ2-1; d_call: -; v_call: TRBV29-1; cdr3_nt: TGTGGGGCGTGGGGGTACGGTGAGCAGTTCTTC; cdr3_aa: CGAWGYGEQFF
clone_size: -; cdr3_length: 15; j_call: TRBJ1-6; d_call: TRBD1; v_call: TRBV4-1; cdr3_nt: TGCGCCAGCAGCCACCCCGGGACAGGGGTTTCACCCCTCCACTTT; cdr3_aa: CASSHPGTGVSPLHF
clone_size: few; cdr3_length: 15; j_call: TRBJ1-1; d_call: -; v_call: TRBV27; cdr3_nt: TGTGCCAGCAGCCTACAGGGCGCCTGGGGCACTGAAGCTTTCTTT; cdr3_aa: CASSLQGAWGTEAFF
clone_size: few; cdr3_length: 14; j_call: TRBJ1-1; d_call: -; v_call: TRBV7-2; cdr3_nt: TGTGCCAGCAGCTTAGCCGGGCAGAACACTGAAGCTTTCTTT; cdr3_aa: CASSLAGQNTEAFF
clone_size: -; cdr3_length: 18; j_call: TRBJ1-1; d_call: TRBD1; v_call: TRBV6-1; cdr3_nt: TGTGCCAGCAGTGCCCGACAGGGTCCAAGGAGGTTGAACACTGAAGCTTTCTTT; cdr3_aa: CASSARQGPRRLNTEAFF
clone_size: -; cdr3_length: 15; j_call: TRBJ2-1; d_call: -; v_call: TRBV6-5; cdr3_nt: TGTGCCAGCAGTCAAACAGGGAGGGGGCACAATGAGCAGTTCTTC; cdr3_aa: CASSQTGRGHNEQFF
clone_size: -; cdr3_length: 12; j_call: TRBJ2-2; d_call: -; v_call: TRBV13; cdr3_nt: TGTGCCAGCAGCTTAGAGTCCGGGGAGCTGTTTTTT; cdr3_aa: CASSLESGELFF
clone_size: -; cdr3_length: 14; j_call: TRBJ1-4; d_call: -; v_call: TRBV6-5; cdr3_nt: TGTGCCAGCAGTTACTCCGGGAGGGGGGAAAAACTGTTTTTT; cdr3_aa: CASSYSGRGEKLFF
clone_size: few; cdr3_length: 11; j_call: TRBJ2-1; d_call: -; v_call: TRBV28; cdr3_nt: TGTGCCAGCAGTTTATTTGGTGAGCAGTTCTTC; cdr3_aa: CASSLFGEQFF
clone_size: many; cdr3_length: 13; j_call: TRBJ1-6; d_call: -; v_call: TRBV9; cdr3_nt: TGTGCCAGCAGCGTAGTGGAAAATTCACCCCTCCACTTT; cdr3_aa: CASSVVENSPLHF
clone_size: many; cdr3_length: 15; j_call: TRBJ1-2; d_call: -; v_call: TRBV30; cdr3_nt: TGTGCCTGGAGACCAACCGCCAGGGCAAGCGATGGCTACACCTTC; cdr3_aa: CAWRPTARASDGYTF
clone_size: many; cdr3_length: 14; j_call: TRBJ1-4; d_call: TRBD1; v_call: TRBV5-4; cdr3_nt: TGTGCCAGCAGCTTCGAGGGGGCGCCGGAAAAACTGTTTTTT; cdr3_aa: CASSFEGAPEKLFF
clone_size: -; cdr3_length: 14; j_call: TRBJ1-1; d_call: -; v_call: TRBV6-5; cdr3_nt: TGTGCCAGCAGTCGGGGGGAGGGTTACACTGAAGCTTTCTTT; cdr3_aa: CASSRGEGYTEAFF
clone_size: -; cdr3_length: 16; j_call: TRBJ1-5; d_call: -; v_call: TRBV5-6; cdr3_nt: TGTGCCAGCAGCTCAATCGGGGACTTAAGCAATCAGCCCCAGCATTTT; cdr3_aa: CASSSIGDLSNQPQHF
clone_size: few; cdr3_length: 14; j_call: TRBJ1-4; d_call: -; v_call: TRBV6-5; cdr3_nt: TGTGCCAGCAGTTACGGACAGATTAATGAAAAACTGTTTTTT; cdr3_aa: CASSYGQINEKLFF
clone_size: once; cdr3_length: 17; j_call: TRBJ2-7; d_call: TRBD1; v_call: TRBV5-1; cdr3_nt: TGCGCCAGCAGCTTGTCGGACAGGGGGTCAAGCTCCTACGAGCAGTACTTC; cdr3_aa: CASSLSDRGSSSYEQYF
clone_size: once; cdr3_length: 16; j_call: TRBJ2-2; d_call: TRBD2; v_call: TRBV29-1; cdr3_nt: TGCAGCGCCCGGACTAGCGGGAGTGGGGGACCCGGGGAGCTGTTTTTT; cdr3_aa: CSARTSGSGGPGELFF
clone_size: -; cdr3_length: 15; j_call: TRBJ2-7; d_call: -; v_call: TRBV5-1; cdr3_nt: TGCGCCAGCAGCAGGGACGTCGGGGACTTTGGGGAGCAGTACTTC; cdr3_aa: CASSRDVGDFGEQYF
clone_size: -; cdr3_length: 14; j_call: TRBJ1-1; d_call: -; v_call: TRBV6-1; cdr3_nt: TGTGCCAGTTTACGACAGTCACGAGGCACTGAAGCTTTCTTT; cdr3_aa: CASLRQSRGTEAFF
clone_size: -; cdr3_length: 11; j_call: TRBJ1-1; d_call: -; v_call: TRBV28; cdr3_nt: TGTGCCAGCAGTTTATACACTGAAGCTTTCTTT; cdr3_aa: CASSLYTEAFF
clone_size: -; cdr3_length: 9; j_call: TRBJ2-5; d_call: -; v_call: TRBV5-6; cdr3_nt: TGTGCCAGCAAGGGGACCCAGTACTTC; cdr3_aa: CASKGTQYF
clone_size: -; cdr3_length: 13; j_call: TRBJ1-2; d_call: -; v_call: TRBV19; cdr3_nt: TGTGCCAGTAGTCCTCGGGGTCTCGGCGGCTACACCTTC; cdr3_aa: CASSPRGLGGYTF
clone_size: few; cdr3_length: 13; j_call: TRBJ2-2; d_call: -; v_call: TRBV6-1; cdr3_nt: TGTGCCAGCACATTAGGGGATCCCGGGGAGCTGTTTTTT; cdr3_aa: CASTLGDPGELFF
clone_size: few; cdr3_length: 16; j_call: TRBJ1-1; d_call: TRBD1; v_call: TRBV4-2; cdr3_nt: TGTGCCAGCAGCCAGGCGGGACAGGGAGGGGACACTGAAGCTTTCTTT; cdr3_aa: CASSQAGQGGDTEAFF
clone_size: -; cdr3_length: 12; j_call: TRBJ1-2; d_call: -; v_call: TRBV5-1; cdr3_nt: TGCGCCAGCAGCCCTGGACAGTATGGCTACACCTTC; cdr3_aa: CASSPGQYGYTF
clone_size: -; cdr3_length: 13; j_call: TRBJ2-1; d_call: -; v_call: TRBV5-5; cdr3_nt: TGTGCCAGCAGCTTGGGACCCGGCAATGAGCAGTTCTTC; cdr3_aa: CASSLGPGNEQFF
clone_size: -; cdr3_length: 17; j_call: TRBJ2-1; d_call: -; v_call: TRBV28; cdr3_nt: TGTGCCAGCACCCTTCTCCAGGGTTGGGGGTCCTACAATGAGCAGTTCTTC; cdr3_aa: CASTLLQGWGSYNEQFF
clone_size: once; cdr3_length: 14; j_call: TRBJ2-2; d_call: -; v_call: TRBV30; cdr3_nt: TGTGCCTGGAAGAAGAGGGCATCGGACGGGGAGCTGTTTTTT; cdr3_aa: CAWKKRASDGELFF
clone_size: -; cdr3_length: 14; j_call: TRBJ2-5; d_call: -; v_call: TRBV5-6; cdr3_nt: TGTGCCAGCAGCCCTGCAGGAGGCCAAGAGACCCAGTACTTC; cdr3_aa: CASSPAGGQETQYF
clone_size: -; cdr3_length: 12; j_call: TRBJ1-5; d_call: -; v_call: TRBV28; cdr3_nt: TGTGCCAGCAGTTTCCTGCGTCAGCCCCAGCATTTT; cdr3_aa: CASSFLRQPQHF
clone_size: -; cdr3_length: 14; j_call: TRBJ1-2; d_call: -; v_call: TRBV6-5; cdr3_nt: TGTGCCAGCAGTTACTTAACCGAAGCCTCTGGCTACACCTTC; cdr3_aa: CASSYLTEASGYTF
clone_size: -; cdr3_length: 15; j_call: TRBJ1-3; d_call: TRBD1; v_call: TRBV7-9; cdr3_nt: TGTGCCAGCAGCTTAGGACAGGGGATCGGAAACACCATATATTTT; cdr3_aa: CASSLGQGIGNTIYF
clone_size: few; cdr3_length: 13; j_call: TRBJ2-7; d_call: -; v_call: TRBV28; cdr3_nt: TGTGCCAGCAGGAGACAGGCTAACTACGAGCAGTACTTC; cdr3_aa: CASRRQANYEQYF
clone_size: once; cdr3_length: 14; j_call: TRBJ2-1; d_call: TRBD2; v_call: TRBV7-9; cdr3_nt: TGTGCCAGTCGTTTAGGACTAGCGGGCAATGAGCAGTTCTTC; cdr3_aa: CASRLGLAGNEQFF
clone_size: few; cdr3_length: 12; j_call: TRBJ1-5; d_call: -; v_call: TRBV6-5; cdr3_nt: TGTGCCAGCAGGACAGGTAATCAGCCCCAGCATTTT; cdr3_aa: CASRTGNQPQHF
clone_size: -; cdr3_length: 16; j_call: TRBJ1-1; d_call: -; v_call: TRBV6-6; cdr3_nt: TGTGCCAGCAGTTACTCGACGGGTCCGATGAACACTGAAGCTTTCTTT; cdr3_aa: CASSYSTGPMNTEAFF
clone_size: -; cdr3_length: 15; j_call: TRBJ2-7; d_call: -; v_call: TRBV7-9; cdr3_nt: TGTGCCAGCAGCTTCGAACGGGTCCCCCCAAACGAGCAGTACTTC; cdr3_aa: CASSFERVPPNEQYF
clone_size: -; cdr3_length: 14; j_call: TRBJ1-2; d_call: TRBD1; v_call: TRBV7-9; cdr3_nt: TGTGCCAGCAGCCCAACAGGGGGCGGTAATGGCTACACCTTC; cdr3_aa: CASSPTGGGNGYTF
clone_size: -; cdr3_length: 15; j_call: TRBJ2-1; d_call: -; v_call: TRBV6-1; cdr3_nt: TGTGCCAGCGGGGGCCAACGGGACTATAACAATGAGCAGTTCTTC; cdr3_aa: CASGGQRDYNNEQFF
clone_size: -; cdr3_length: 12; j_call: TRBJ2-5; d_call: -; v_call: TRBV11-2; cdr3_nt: TGTGCCAGCAGCTTAGTAGAAGAGACCCAGTACTTC; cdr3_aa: CASSLVEETQYF
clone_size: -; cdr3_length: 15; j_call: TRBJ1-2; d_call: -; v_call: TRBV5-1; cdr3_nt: TGCGCCAGCAGCACGGAGGGGCGGGCATCCTATGGCTACACCTTC; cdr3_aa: CASSTEGRASYGYTF
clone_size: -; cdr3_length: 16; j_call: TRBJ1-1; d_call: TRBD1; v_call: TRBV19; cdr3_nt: TGTGCCAGTAGTATTCGGACAGGGGGCGTCGGAACTGAAGCTTTCTTT; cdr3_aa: CASSIRTGGVGTEAFF
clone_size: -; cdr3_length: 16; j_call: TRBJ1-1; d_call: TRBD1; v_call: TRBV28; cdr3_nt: TGTGCCAGCCGCCAGGGGGGCGGGGCACGGAACACTGAAGCTTTCTTT; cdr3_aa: CASRQGGGARNTEAFF
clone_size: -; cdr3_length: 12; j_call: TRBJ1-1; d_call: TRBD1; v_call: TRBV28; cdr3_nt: TGTGCCAGCAGTCCCTCCGACAGGGTCGGTTTCTTT; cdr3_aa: CASSPSDRVGFF
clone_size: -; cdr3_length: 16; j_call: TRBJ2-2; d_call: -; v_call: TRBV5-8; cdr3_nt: TGTGCCAGCGGGCGGACCGGGGGCGCGGGCACCGGGGAGCTGTTTTTT; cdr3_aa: CASGRTGGAGTGELFF
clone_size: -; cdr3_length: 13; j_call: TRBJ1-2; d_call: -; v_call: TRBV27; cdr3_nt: TGTGCCAGCAGTCCCTGGGGGGCCGCCGGCTACACCTTC; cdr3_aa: CASSPWGAAGYTF
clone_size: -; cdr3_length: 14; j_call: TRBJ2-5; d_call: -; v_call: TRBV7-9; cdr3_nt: TGTGCCAGCAGCTTAGCGGAGTTCCAAGAGACCCAGTACTTC; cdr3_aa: CASSLAEFQETQYF
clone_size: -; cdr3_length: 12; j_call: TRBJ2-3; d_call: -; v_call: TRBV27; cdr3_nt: TGTGCCAGCAGTCAGGGTTCGGGTACGCAGTATTTT; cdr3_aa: CASSQGSGTQYF